In its sample, the clone carrying this T cell receptor (beta chain) was seen once. The data derive from a study of blood T cell repertoires in COVID-19. CDR1 is SQVTM and CDR2 is ANQGSEA in the germline V gene. Unmatched junction bases numbered 10, after V lost 6 bases and J lost 6 bases. The CDR3 spans 14 residues. Authors' methods: How many nucleated cells were present was estimated from reference gene primer amplification. The method was immunoSEQ multiplex PCR; TCRdb's version includes in-frame clones alone and lacks a portion of them. Clonal size and the V and J genes are those of that table, whereas D and trimming came from the DNA. The table lists around 180,000 clones, roughly 81% of them singletons. Those enrolled in Seattle joined during active infection and were followed longitudinally afterward.

The sequencing input was peripheral blood. This clonotype originated in a woman older than 75 with COVID-19, enrolled during active disease. The chain joins TRBV29-1 to TRBJ2-7; 11 bases are a match to TRBD1. The CDR3 DNA reads as TGCAGCGTCCTAACCGGGACAGGGGGGCGCGAGCAGTACTTC. It encodes CSVLTGTGGREQYF.